Listed below are T cell receptor beta chains from one sample, sequenced in a study of shared clonotypes between healthy human individuals. Some clones are missing from TCRdb's copy, which holds only in-frame ones; the method was immunoSEQ multiplex PCR. The table includes approximately 530,000 clones, approximately 95% detected once. What was sequenced was naive CD4+ T cells sorted from blood. Receptors originate from a woman aged 25-40 years in good health. Each CDR3 is given with its conserved first and last residue. D genes are given only for firm matches. Part of the rows lack a size; the others show once, few, many or a class for expanded clones.

clone_size j_call d_call v_call cdr3_nt cdr3_aa
NA TRBJ1-1 NA TRBV25-1 TGTGCCAGCAGTGAACACTGGGGGCTCGTTGGTATACACACTGAAGCTTTCTTT CASSEHWGLVGIHTEAFF
NA TRBJ1-3 TRBD1 TRBV28 TGTGCCAGCAGGGTAGGGGACAGGGGGCCGACTTTCTCTGGAAACACCATATATTTT CASRVGDRGPTFSGNTIYF
NA TRBJ2-7 NA TRBV27 TGTGCCAGCAGTTTAAACAGGGCAGCTTTCGAGCAGTACTTC CASSLNRAAFEQYF
NA TRBJ1-5 NA TRBV5-1 TGCGCCAGCAGCTCGGGGGGAGATCAGCCCCAGCATTTT CASSSGGDQPQHF
NA TRBJ1-2 NA TRBV28 TGTGCCAGCAATACCCAACAGGGTGGGTATGGCTACACCTTC CASNTQQGGYGYTF
NA TRBJ2-7 NA TRBV7-9 TGTGCCAGCGCGGCAGTGGCCTACGAGCAGTACTTC CASAAVAYEQYF
NA TRBJ1-1 NA TRBV25-1 TGTGCCAGCAGTAAATGGGGGGCGGCCACTGAAGCTTTCTTT CASSKWGAATEAFF
NA TRBJ2-1 TRBD2 TRBV19 TGTGCCAGTAGTACGGGACTAGCGGGAAGCGCCGACAATGAGCAGTTCTTC CASSTGLAGSADNEQFF
NA TRBJ2-3 TRBD2 TRBV11-2 TGTGCCAGCAGCTTAGGGCGGGGGGCAGATACGCAGTATTTT CASSLGRGADTQYF
NA TRBJ2-1 NA TRBV28 TGTGCCAGCGCCGGTGTGGGCCGAATGGGAAATGAGCAGTTCTTC CASAGVGRMGNEQFF
NA TRBJ1-5 NA TRBV2 TGTGCCAGCAGTGAATCTGGCCAGCCCCAGCATTTT CASSESGQPQHF
NA TRBJ2-5 TRBD2 TRBV6-5 TGTGCCAGCAGTGGACTAGCGGGAGCGGAAGAGACCCAGTACTTC CASSGLAGAEETQYF
NA TRBJ1-4 NA TRBV2 TGTGCCAGCAGTGTGGGTGTTTCGGGTGAAAAACTGTTTTTT CASSVGVSGEKLFF
once TRBJ2-7 TRBD2 TRBV4-1 TGCGCCAGCAGCCAAGGGCTAGCGGGCCGAGCTAACTACGAGCAGTACTTC CASSQGLAGRANYEQYF
NA TRBJ2-3 NA TRBV6-4 TGTGCCAGCAGTGACTCGACAGTTAATACGCAGTATTTT CASSDSTVNTQYF
once TRBJ1-5 NA TRBV7-2 TGTGCCAGCAGCTTATTGGTCCCCATTCAGCCCCAGCATTTT CASSLLVPIQPQHF
NA TRBJ2-2 NA TRBV19 TGTGCCAGTAGTATAGCGGGGCTCCCGGGGACCGGGGAGCTGTTTTTT CASSIAGLPGTGELFF
NA TRBJ2-1 NA TRBV5-1 TGCGCCAGCACCACGGAGGGGTACGGCCTTGAGCAGTTCTTC CASTTEGYGLEQFF
NA TRBJ1-2 NA TRBV10-3 TGTGCCATCAGTGAGTCTACAGGACTACCTTCCTACTATGGCTACACCTTC CAISESTGLPSYYGYTF
few TRBJ1-5 NA TRBV5-1 TGCGCCAGCAGCTTGGGACCAAATCAGCCCCAGCATTTT CASSLGPNQPQHF
NA TRBJ2-1 TRBD2 TRBV28 TGTGCCAGCAGTTTGCCTCAATTGGGACTAGCGGGAGGGTTTCACAATGAGCAGTTCTTC CASSLPQLGLAGGFHNEQFF
NA TRBJ1-2 NA TRBV29-1 TGCAGCATTCGGGACGGCTATGGCTACACCTTC CSIRDGYGYTF
NA TRBJ1-5 NA TRBV6-1 TGTGCCAGCACGACAGGCGGCAATCAGCCCCAGCATTTT CASTTGGNQPQHF
NA TRBJ1-3 NA TRBV7-9 TGTGCCAGCAGCTTAATCGAGGTTAGCTCTGGAAACACCATATATTTT CASSLIEVSSGNTIYF
NA TRBJ1-4 TRBD1 TRBV18 TGTGCCAGCTCACCACCCGGGACAGCGCGGGATGAAAAACTGTTTTTT CASSPPGTARDEKLFF
NA TRBJ2-7 NA TRBV20-1 TGCAGTGCTAGAGCGGTCGAGCAGTACTTC CSARAVEQYF
once TRBJ2-1 NA TRBV29-1 TGCAGCGTTAGGGTTAATTCAGCGGGCTCCTACAATGAGCAGTTCTTC CSVRVNSAGSYNEQFF
NA TRBJ1-2 NA TRBV18 TGTGCCAGCTCACCACCGAGTGGAGGATCGGACTATGGCTACACCTTC CASSPPSGGSDYGYTF
NA TRBJ2-1 TRBD2 TRBV19 TGTGCCAGTAGTACTCAAGTGGCTAGCGGCAATGAGCAGTTCTTC CASSTQVASGNEQFF
NA TRBJ2-7 TRBD2 TRBV5-4 TGTGCCAGCAGCTTGTGGGTAGCGGGATCATACGAGCAGTACTTC CASSLWVAGSYEQYF
NA TRBJ2-1 TRBD1 TRBV10-2 TGCGCCAGCAGACTGAGTGGGACAGGGGCAAGTGAGCAGTTCTTC CASRLSGTGASEQFF
NA TRBJ1-3 NA TRBV5-1 TGCGCCAGCAGCTCGGCACCCGGAAACACCATATATTTT CASSSAPGNTIYF
NA TRBJ2-5 TRBD1 TRBV5-1 TGCGCCAGCAGCCGGGGGACAGGGAGGCAAGAGACCCAGTACTTC CASSRGTGRQETQYF
NA TRBJ2-7 TRBD2 TRBV15 TGTGCCACCAGTCGTATAGCGGGAGTTATTGACGAGCAGTACTTC CATSRIAGVIDEQYF
NA TRBJ2-2 NA TRBV4-2 TGTGCCAGCAGCCAAGGGGTCACCGGGGAGCTGTTTTTT CASSQGVTGELFF
NA TRBJ1-2 NA TRBV18 TGTGCCAGCTCACCACGGACCGGGACTTCCACCGGCTATGGCTACACCTTC CASSPRTGTSTGYGYTF
NA TRBJ2-7 NA TRBV5-1 TGCGCCAGCAGCCAAGACATCTACGAGCAGTACTTC CASSQDIYEQYF
NA TRBJ1-5 NA TRBV28 TGTGCCAGCAGTTTAGTCGCGGTGTGGGGCAATCAGCCCCAGCATTTT CASSLVAVWGNQPQHF
NA TRBJ1-5 NA TRBV7-9 TGTGCCAGCAGCTTACGGGGCCGGGACGGTAGCAATCAGCCCCAGCATTTT CASSLRGRDGSNQPQHF
NA TRBJ1-1 TRBD1 TRBV18 TGTGCCAGCTCACAGAGGACAGGGGGCCCGAACACTGAAGCTTTCTTT CASSQRTGGPNTEAFF
NA TRBJ1-1 TRBD1 TRBV28 TGTGCCAGCAGTCTAACCGGGACAGGTAGGTCTGAAGCTTTCTTT CASSLTGTGRSEAFF
NA TRBJ2-2 NA TRBV9 TGTGCCAGCAGCTCACGGGCCCTCTACAACACCGGGGAGCTGTTTTTT CASSSRALYNTGELFF
few TRBJ1-5 NA TRBV7-9 TGTGCCAGCAGCCCACCGGGGGGTAAGCCCCAGCATTTT CASSPPGGKPQHF
NA TRBJ1-1 NA TRBV5-1 TGCGCCAGCAGCTTCAGTAAGAACACTGAAGCTTTCTTT CASSFSKNTEAFF
NA TRBJ2-3 NA TRBV18 TGTGCCAGCTCACCCCGGGACAGCGGGAGAGATACGCAGTATTTT CASSPRDSGRDTQYF